The 30 T cell receptor beta chains in this list originate from one sample, sequenced in a study of vaccination effects on CD4 cells after COVID-19. Cultured cells yielded isolated CD4+ T cells after 10 days. Participants each got two BNT162b2 or mRNA-1273 vaccine doses. No antigen has been assigned to these receptors. The table came from immunoSEQ multiplex PCR; TCRdb's copy has only in-frame clones and leaves some out. The sample contains tens of thousands of clones, around 70% of which appear only once. The sequences come from CD4+ T cells from PBMCs cultured without peptide, collected after COVID-19 vaccination. These receptors all stem from a human donor who received a COVID-19 vaccine.

This chain connects TRBV10-1 to TRBJ1-1; 7 bases align to TRBD1. Germline-derived CDR1 and CDR2 are WNHNN and SYGVQD (reference sequence). J gave up 1 base and V 7 bases, and 3 bases lay outside the gene matches. The CDR3 consists of 13 residues. In DNA, the CDR3 is TGCGCCAGCAAGGGACAGACGAACACTGAAGCTTTCTTT. It codes for CASKGQTNTEAFF.

This clone showed up just once. CDR3 sequence: CASSLAAAGGLVNEQFF. The CDR3 coding sequence is TGTGCCAGCAGCTTAGCGGCAGCGGGGGGGCTTGTCAATGAGCAGTTCTTC. This chain connects TRBV11-3 to TRBJ2-1; 10 nucleotides match TRBD2. The length of the CDR3 is 17 residues. The germline gives CDR1 SGHNT, CDR2 YENEEA. The trim removed 1 base at V and 6 bases at J, leaving 9 bases unmatched. The full variable domain, its missing parts supplied by reference TRBV11-3 and TRBJ2-1, is EAGVVQSPRYKIIEKKQPVAFWCNPISGHNTLYWYLQNLGQGPELLIRYENEEAVDDSQLPKDRFSAERLKGVDSTLKIQPAELGDSAVYLCASSLAAAGGLVNEQFFGPGTRLTVL.

The chain combines TRBV3-1 (or the pseudogene TRBV3-2) with TRBJ1-1, with D unclear. Germline loops: CDR1 LGHDT, CDR2 YNNKEL (reference sequence). This CDR3 comprises 14 residues. V lost 1 base and J lost 4, with 10 bases in between. The CDR3, as DNA: TGTGCCAGCAGCCAAGGCAGGTCGGGCACTGAAGCTTTCTTT. The encoded protein is CASSQGRSGTEAFF.

A note on this clone: Other DNA sequences from this sample encode an identical CDR3 as well. The chain links TRBV5-1 to TRBJ1-3, with D perhaps TRBD1 (5 bases). CDR3 length equals 14 residues. The germline V and J ends were trimmed by 4 bases and 4 bases, with 12 bases remaining between them. Looked up from germline, CDR1 is SGHRS and CDR2 is YFSETQ. The CDR3 here is CASSPGGSGNTIYF. The CDR3 nucleotides read TGCGCCAGCAGCCCCGGGGGGTCGGGAAACACCATATATTTT. The full variable domain, rest sourced from reference TRBV5-1 and TRBJ1-3, is KAGVTQTPRYLIKTRGQQVTLSCSPISGHRSVSWYQQTPGQGLQFLFEYFSETQRNKGNFPGRFSGRQFSNSRSEMNVSTLELGDSALYLCASSPGGSGNTIYFGEGSWLTVV.

This sequence joins TRBV2 and TRBJ1-5; 7 positions agree with TRBD1. This CDR3 has 14 residues. Germline V lookup: CDR1 SNHLY, CDR2 FYNNEI. V lost 7 bases to trimming and J lost 6 bases; unmatched junction nucleotides: 9. The CDR3 region has the DNA TGTGCCAGCACCGCCACAGGGGCGGGTCAGCCCCAGCATTTT. Encoded protein: CASTATGAGQPQHF.

The rearrangement joins TRBV5-1 to TRBJ1-6; D gene unclear. This CDR3 is 13 amino acids long. V dropped 0 bases and J dropped 7 bases, with 5 bases sitting between them. Germline CDR1 is SGHRS and CDR2 is YFSETQ. The CDR3 is CASSLDYNSPLHF. The CDR3 coding sequence is TGCGCCAGCAGCTTGGACTACAATTCACCCCTCCACTTT.

This clone was recorded once. The genes are TRBV7-2 and TRBJ1-4; 8 bases map to TRBD1. This CDR3 has 16 amino acids. Germline loops: CDR1 SGHTA, CDR2 FQGNSA. V was pared by 4 bases and J by 0 bases, with 4 bases of the junction left unmatched. The CDR3 DNA is TGTGCCAGCAGCTACGCACAGGGGGCAACTAATGAAAAACTGTTTTTT. Its protein product is CASSYAQGATNEKLFF.

The chain uses TRBV19 and TRBJ2-6; 9 nucleotides line up with TRBD1. V trimming: 3 bases; J trimming: 2 bases; junction bases outside the gene matches: 5. The germline V gene encodes CDR1 LNHDA and CDR2 SQIVND (reference sequence). This CDR3 comprises 17 residues. This CDR3 reads CASSIWGQGAGANVLTF. The CDR3 coding sequence is TGTGCCAGTAGTATTTGGGGACAGGGTGCTGGGGCCAACGTCCTGACTTTC.

The rearrangement uses TRBV3-1 (or the pseudogene TRBV3-2) and TRBJ2-4; D is uncertain. Germline V CDR1 and CDR2: LGHDT, YNNKEL (reference sequence). Trimming left V 1 base short and J 0 bases short, with 4 bases between. The CDR3 contains 14 residues. The CDR3 nucleotides are TGTGCCAGCAGCCAAGCCTCAGCCAAAAACATTCAGTACTTC. It yields the protein CASSQASAKNIQYF.

The chain combines TRBV6-2 or TRBV6-3 with TRBJ1-2; D call uncertain. CDR1 and CDR2 from the germline V gene are MNHEY and SVGEGT. V was shortened by 5 bases and J by 0 bases, with 13 bases between the two germline ends. This CDR3 has 15 residues. CDR3 bases: TGTGCCAGCAGTCCCTGGAGGGATTCTAACTATGGCTACACCTTC. This codes for CASSPWRDSNYGYTF.

This clone was observed a handful of times. J is TRBJ1-2 and V is TRBV3-1 (or the pseudogene TRBV3-2); weak D call: TRBD1 (5 bases). The CDR3 is 15 residues long. From germline, CDR1 is LGHDT and CDR2 YNNKEL (reference sequence). V was cut by 5 bases and J by 1 base, with 14 bases left in between. The CDR3 DNA follows: TGTGCCAGCAGCTCACCCCCGGGGGATAACTATGGCTACACCTTC. This translates into CASSSPPGDNYGYTF.

This clone is classed as medium-sized. J is TRBJ2-6 and V is TRBV14; D gene uncertain. Deletions cut 1 base from V and 0 bases from J, with 7 bases between. This CDR3 has 16 amino acids. Germline V gives CDR1 SGHDN, CDR2 FVKESK. In DNA form, the CDR3 reads TGTGCCAGCAGCCAAGGTAGCTACTCTGGGGCCAACGTCCTGACTTTC. It codes for CASSQGSYSGANVLTF. The full variable domain, with the rest looked up from reference TRBV14 and TRBJ2-6, is EAGVTQFPSHSVIEKGQTVTLRCDPISGHDNLYWYRRVMGKEIKFLLHFVKESKQDESGMPNNRFLAERTGGTYSTLKVQPAELEDSGVYFCASSQGSYSGANVLTFGAGSRLTVL.

The rearrangement uses TRBV2 and TRBJ1-1; 7 nucleotides align to TRBD1. This CDR3 region has 14 residues. V was pared by 5 bases and J by 2 bases, with 5 bases of the junction left unmatched. The germline V gene encodes CDR1 SNHLY and CDR2 FYNNEI. This chain's CDR3 is CASSYRGLNTEAFF. The CDR3 nucleotides read TGTGCCAGCAGTTACAGGGGCCTTAACACTGAAGCTTTCTTT. Supplemented by reference TRBV2 and TRBJ1-1, the full variable domain reads EPEVTQTPSHQVTQMGQEVILRCVPISNHLYFYWYRQILGQKVEFLVSFYNNEISEKSEIFDDQFSVERPDGSNFTLKIRSTKLEDSAMYFCASSYRGLNTEAFFGQGTRLTVV.

This clone came up a few times. The chain joins TRBV7-3 to TRBJ2-2, with D possibly being TRBD1 (6 bases). This CDR3 has 16 amino acids. Between the trimmed V and J ends, which lost 2 bases and 0 bases, there was a span of 10 bases. Germline CDR1 and CDR2: SGHTA and FQGTGA. The CDR3 sequence: CASSLAGTPNTGELFF. CDR3 DNA: TGTGCCAGCAGCTTAGCCGGGACACCGAACACCGGGGAGCTGTTTTTT. The full variable domain, with the rest looked up from reference TRBV7-3 and TRBJ2-2, is GAGVSQTPSNKVTEKGKYVELRCDPISGHTALYWYRQSLGQGPEFLIYFQGTGAADDSGLPNDRFFAVRPEGSVSTLKIQRTERGDSAVYLCASSLAGTPNTGELFFGEGSRLTVL.

The chain couples TRBV5-1 to TRBJ1-4, with unresolved D. V was clipped by 1 base and J by 3 bases, with 13 bases between them. Germline assignment: CDR1 SGHRS and CDR2 YFSETQ. This CDR3 contains 16 residues. The CDR3 spells CASSLFGIRANEKLFF. CDR3 coding DNA: TGCGCCAGCAGCTTGTTTGGGATCCGGGCTAATGAAAAACTGTTTTTT.

This clone was seen more than once but under ten times. This chain links TRBV9 with TRBJ1-3, with 8 nucleotides matching TRBD1. Germline CDR1 SGDLS, CDR2 YYNGEE. The CDR3 is 14 amino acids. Trimming removed 4 bases from V and 8 bases from J; junction bases left unmatched: 8. CDR3 nucleotides: TGTGCCAGCAGCCCCGTGGACAGGGCTTACACCATATATTTT. Residues: CASSPVDRAYTIYF.

This rearrangement joins TRBV6-5 to TRBJ2-3, with no clear D. V lost 2 bases to trimming and J lost 3 bases, with 6 bases between them. Germline CDR1 is MNHEY and CDR2 is SVGAGI. The CDR3 runs 13 residues. CDR3 DNA sequence: TGTGCCAGCAGTTACCTCGGAACAGATACGCAGTATTTT. It encodes CASSYLGTDTQYF.

The V and J genes are TRBV30 and TRBJ2-5; no clear D. The CDR3 runs 13 residues. The V gene's germline CDR1 is GTSNPN and CDR2 SVGIG (reference sequence). V was shortened by 2 bases and J by 2 bases, with 9 bases between the two germline ends. CDR3 protein: CAWSRSVQETQYF. The CDR3 DNA reads TGTGCCTGGAGTAGGTCGGTACAAGAGACCCAGTACTTC.

The chain has TRBV23-1 and TRBJ2-7, with a weak D call TRBD1 (6 bases). TRBV23-1 is marked as an open reading frame, function uncertain. The CDR3 is made up of 15 amino acids. V lost 0 bases and J 3 bases, leaving 12 bases between the germline ends. CDR3 bases: TGCGCCAGCAGTCAATCTAAGACAGGAAGCTACGAGCAGTACGTC. Residues: CASSQSKTGSYEQYV.

The rearrangement links TRBV2 to TRBJ1-2, with 7 bases lining up with TRBD1. Germline CDR1 reads SNHLY; CDR2 reads FYNNEI. This CDR3 has 14 amino acids. With V trimmed by 4 bases and J by 3 bases, 5 bases remained unmatched. The CDR3 sequence: CASSAPGGDYGYTF. The CDR3 DNA reads as TGTGCCAGCAGTGCTCCAGGGGGTGACTATGGCTACACCTTC.

The genes are TRBV28 and TRBJ2-1, with 11 bases lining up with TRBD2. In germline, CDR1 is MDHEN, CDR2 SYDVKM. V was clipped by 9 bases and J by 13 bases; unmatched bases: 14. This CDR3 is built from 14 residues. CDR3 sequence reads: CASRRASGGPEQFF. CDR3 bases: TGTGCCAGTAGAAGGGCTAGCGGGGGGCCCGAACAGTTCTTC. The full variable domain, rest sourced from reference TRBV28 and TRBJ2-1, is DVKVTQSSRYLVKRTGEKVFLECVQDMDHENMFWYRQDPGLGLRLIYFSYDVKMKEKGDIPEGYSVSREKKERFSLILESASTNQTSMYLCASRRASGGPEQFFGPGTRLTVL.

The V and J genes are TRBV24-1 and TRBJ2-1, with TRBD2 matching 11 bases. Germline V gene data show CDR1 as KGHDR and CDR2 as SFDVKD. J was trimmed by 0 bases and V by 2 bases; bases with no gene match: 5. This CDR3 spans 18 amino acids. Here the CDR3 DNA reads TGTGCCACCAGTGATTCCCCAGGACTAGCGGGCTCCTACAATGAGCAGTTCTTC. It codes for CATSDSPGLAGSYNEQFF.

This clone was recorded a few times. The gene calls are TRBV6-5 and TRBJ2-7; possibly TRBD2 for D (7 bases). The CDR3 is 15 amino acids. With 6 bases removed from V and 3 bases from J, the gap between germline ends came to 18 bases. Germline V gives CDR1 MNHEY, CDR2 SVGAGI. In nucleotides, the CDR3 is TGTGCCAGCAGCACAACAGGGAGGGGGTACTACGAGCAGTACGTC. This sequence encodes CASSTTGRGYYEQYV.

The chain joins TRBV30 to TRBJ2-2; D call uncertain. The CDR3 loop spans 15 amino acids. The V gene lost 1 base and the J gene lost 5 bases, with 14 bases spanning the gap. Germline V CDR1 and CDR2: GTSNPN, SVGIG (reference sequence). DNA of the CDR3: TGTGCCTGGAGTGACCCTTGGACCGGGACCGGGGAGCTGTTTTTT. It is translated as CAWSDPWTGTGELFF.

J is TRBJ2-7 and V is TRBV20-1; perhaps TRBD2 as D (5 bases). The CDR3 extends over 11 amino acids. Germline V gene lookup returns CDR1 DFQATT and CDR2 SNEGSKA (reference sequence). Trimming shortened V by 1 base and J by 6 bases, and 7 bases separated the two germline ends. The CDR3 protein is CSARGGSEQYV. CDR3 DNA sequence: TGCAGTGCTAGAGGAGGGAGCGAGCAGTACGTC.

The V call is TRBV7-9, the J call TRBJ1-2; 10 bases are a match to TRBD1. Germline V lookup: CDR1 SEHNR, CDR2 FQNEAQ (reference sequence). This CDR3 is built from 15 residues. V lost 6 bases, J lost 3 bases, and 7 bases stayed unmatched. The CDR3 DNA follows: TGTGCCAGCAGGCATGCCGGGACAGGGGACTATGGCTACACCTTC. It is translated as CASRHAGTGDYGYTF.

This chain links TRBV6-5 with TRBJ2-7; D perhaps matches TRBD2 (6 bases). The CDR3 consists of 12 residues. From germline, CDR1 is MNHEY and CDR2 SVGAGI. The CDR3 protein is CAGGTLAYEQYV. The DNA for the CDR3 is TGTGCCGGCGGGACGCTAGCCTATGAGCAGTACGTC.

The CDR3 sequence is CASSVNHIMNTGELFF. CDR3 nucleotides: TGCGCCAGCAGCGTCAATCATATAATGAACACCGGGGAGCTGTTTTTT. The rearrangement joins TRBV4-3 to TRBJ2-2; D gene uncertain. The germline CDR1 and CDR2 sequences are LGHNA and YSLEER. The CDR3 is 16 amino acids. Trimming removed 5 bases at V and 1 base at J, with 14 bases between.

This chain uses TRBV5-1 with TRBJ1-1; 7 bases align to TRBD1. CDR1 SGHRS and CDR2 YFSETQ come from the germline V gene. The CDR3 has 15 residues. Unmatched junction bases numbered 7, after V lost 5 bases and J lost 0 bases. CDR3 protein: CASSYRGDVNTEAFF. CDR3 nucleotide sequence: TGCGCCAGCAGTTACAGGGGAGACGTGAACACTGAAGCTTTCTTT.

This clone was observed a handful of times. The chain recombines TRBV7-8 with TRBJ1-4; D is possibly TRBD1 (5 bases). Trimming removed 3 bases at V and 8 bases at J, with 10 bases between. Germline V gene lookup returns CDR1 SGHVS and CDR2 FQNEAQ. This CDR3 region has 13 residues. CDR3 DNA sequence: TGTGCCAGCAGCTTCGGGCGGGGGGAAAAACTGTTTTTT. This gives the protein CASSFGRGEKLFF. The full variable domain, completed using reference TRBV7-8 and TRBJ1-4, is GAGVSQSPRYKVAKRGQDVALRCDPISGHVSLFWYQQALGQGPEFLTYFQNEAQLDKSGLPSDRFFAERPEGSVSTLKIQRTQQEDSAVYLCASSFGRGEKLFFGSGTQLSVL.